Presented here are 25 T cell receptor beta chains from one specimen sequenced in a study of PD-L1 blockade in urothelial cancer. The time point: pretreatment peripheral blood. The assay was immunoSEQ multiplex PCR, and TCRdb's table has in-frame clones only and misses some. The table shows 60,000 or so clones, with 65% to 90% occurring only once. The sequencing here drew on PBMCs, taken around atezolizumab (anti-PD-L1) treatment. These receptors came from a man aged 70 or older with urothelial cancer.

The chain recombines TRBV6-5 with TRBJ1-2; tentative D call: TRBD1 (6 bases). Trimming stripped 6 bases from V and 6 bases from J, with 14 bases between. CDR1 MNHEY and CDR2 SVGAGI come from the germline V gene. This CDR3 comprises 13 residues. CDR3 DNA: TGTGCCAGCAGCGCCGGACAGTTTCATGGCTACACCTTC. Encoded protein: CASSAGQFHGYTF.

V usage is TRBV2 and J usage is TRBJ2-5; 8 bases map to TRBD2. Trimming cost V 6 bases and J 7 bases; bases outside gene matches: 16. Germline V gene data show CDR1 as SNHLY and CDR2 as FYNNEI. The length of the CDR3 is 16 residues. CDR3 bases: TGTGCCAGCAGATCGTCTCGGGAGGGGAGTGGTGTGACCCAGTACTTC. It is translated as CASRSSREGSGVTQYF.

V and J are TRBV5-1 and TRBJ1-1; D is perhaps TRBD1 (5 bases). CDR1 and CDR2 (germline): SGHRS, YFSETQ. The CDR3 spans 14 residues. Trimming removed 0 bases from V and 5 bases from J, with 11 bases in between. CDR3 nucleotides: TGCGCCAGCAGCTTGGGCAGGGAGGTAACTGAAGCTTTCTTT. Protein product: CASSLGREVTEAFF. The full variable domain, its missing parts supplied by reference TRBV5-1 and TRBJ1-1, is KAGVTQTPRYLIKTRGQQVTLSCSPISGHRSVSWYQQTPGQGLQFLFEYFSETQRNKGNFPGRFSGRQFSNSRSEMNVSTLELGDSALYLCASSLGREVTEAFFGQGTRLTVV.

The chain links TRBV6-6 to TRBJ1-5; 8 nucleotides match TRBD1. V was clipped by 5 bases and J by 1 base; unmatched bases: 1. The CDR3 spans 14 residues. Germline CDR1 MNHNY, CDR2 SVGAGI (reference sequence). The CDR3 spells CASSRTGSNQPQHF. In DNA form, the CDR3 reads TGTGCCAGCAGTCGGACAGGGAGCAATCAGCCCCAGCATTTT.

This chain links TRBV9 with TRBJ2-1, with D perhaps matching TRBD2 (5 bases). CDR1 and CDR2 from the germline V gene are SGDLS and YYNGEE. The CDR3 contains 14 residues. Between the trimmed V and J ends, which lost 0 bases and 8 bases, there was a span of 12 bases. This CDR3 is CASSVDSRGYEQFF. For the CDR3, the DNA is TGTGCCAGCAGCGTAGATTCCCGGGGATATGAGCAGTTCTTC. Combining the CDR3 with reference TRBV9 and TRBJ2-1 gives the whole variable domain DSGVTQTPKHLITATGQRVTLRCSPRSGDLSVYWYQQSLDQGLQFLIQYYNGEERAKGNILERFSAQQFPDLHSELNLSSLELGDSALYFCASSVDSRGYEQFFGPGTRLTVL.

The chain couples TRBV30 to TRBJ1-2; D may be TRBD1 (5 bases). Deletions cut 0 bases from V and 2 bases from J, with 7 bases between. CDR1 and CDR2 from the germline V gene are GTSNPN and SVGIG (reference sequence). The CDR3 consists of 13 residues. Here the CDR3 DNA reads TGTGCCTGGAGTGTAAAGGGGAACTATGGCTACACCTTC. It specifies CAWSVKGNYGYTF.

The V gene is TRBV28, the J gene TRBJ2-3; perhaps TRBD2 as D (6 bases). The CDR3 has 14 amino acids. Germline V gene sequence: CDR1 MDHEN, CDR2 SYDVKM. CDR3 sequence: CAHRPGLSTDTQYF. The CDR3 bases are TGTGCACACCGACCGGGACTTAGCACAGATACGCAGTATTTT.

This chain uses TRBV28 with TRBJ1-2; D is possibly TRBD1 (5 bases). This CDR3 contains 14 residues. Between the trimmed V and J ends, which lost 5 bases and 1 base, there was a span of 11 bases. Germline V gene sequence: CDR1 MDHEN, CDR2 SYDVKM. CDR3 sequence reads: CASSLQGVNYGYTF. The CDR3 DNA reads as TGTGCCAGCAGTCTCCAAGGGGTTAACTATGGCTACACCTTC.

The chain employs TRBV9 and TRBJ2-5, with TRBD1 as a possible D gene (5 bases). The germline gives CDR1 SGDLS, CDR2 YYNGEE. The CDR3 is 15 residues long. V was clipped by 6 bases and J by 1 base, with 16 bases between them. The CDR3 reads CASNLDSGSQETQYF. The CDR3 nucleotides are TGTGCCAGCAACTTAGACAGTGGATCCCAAGAGACCCAGTACTTC.

The V and J genes are TRBV5-6 and TRBJ1-2; no definite D call. Germline V lookup: CDR1 SGHDT, CDR2 YYEEEE. V lost 4 bases to trimming and J lost 4 bases, with 11 bases between them. This CDR3 has 13 residues. The CDR3 DNA follows: TGTGCCAGCAGCCCCCCGGGGATCTATGGCTACACCTTC. Amino acid sequence: CASSPPGIYGYTF.

The chain is built from TRBV11-2 and TRBJ2-7, with TRBD1 matching over 10 bases. The germline CDR1 and CDR2 sequences are SGHAT and FQNNGV. The junction had 9 bases not matched to a gene; V was cut back by 5 bases and J by 5 bases. This CDR3 region has 15 residues. DNA for the CDR3: TGTGCCAGCAGCCCCCCGGGACAGGGGATTCACGAGCAGTACTTC. This encodes CASSPPGQGIHEQYF.

The chain couples TRBV5-6 to TRBJ2-1, with D maybe TRBD1 (7 bases). V shed 3 bases and J shed 9 bases, with 19 bases lying between them. The CDR3 has 15 amino acids. Germline assignment: CDR1 SGHDT and CDR2 YYEEEE. For the CDR3, the DNA is TGTGCCAGCAGCTGGAGGAGGGGGCTAGATGTTGAGCAGTTCTTC. Protein product: CASSWRRGLDVEQFF.

The CDR3, as DNA: TGTGCCAGTAGTATAAGAGGTACCACTGGAAACACCATATATTTT. This translates into CASSIRGTTGNTIYF. The chain has TRBV19 and TRBJ1-3, with D unclear. The CDR3 length is 15 residues. The V gene lost 2 bases and the J gene lost 2 bases, with 10 bases spanning the gap. Germline V gene data show CDR1 as LNHDA and CDR2 as SQIVND (reference sequence).

The chain has TRBV5-8 and TRBJ1-4, with D unresolved. The CDR3 covers 15 residues. V gave up 4 bases and J gave up 3 bases, with 13 bases separating them. CDR1 SGHTS and CDR2 YDEGEE come from the germline V gene. This CDR3 reads CASSLGMAANEKLFF. As DNA, the CDR3 is TGTGCCAGCAGCCTGGGGATGGCGGCTAATGAAAAACTGTTTTTT.

The chain is built from TRBV10-3 and TRBJ2-2, with TRBD2 matching 10 bases. The CDR3 is 17 amino acids. Germline trimming cut 0 bases from V and 1 base from J; bases unmatched to any gene: 2. Germline loops: CDR1 ENHRY, CDR2 SYGVKD. The CDR3 spells CAISESGLAVNTGELFF. For the CDR3, the DNA is TGTGCCATCAGTGAGTCAGGACTAGCGGTGAACACCGGGGAGCTGTTTTTT.

The V and J genes are TRBV10-2 and TRBJ2-5; TRBD2 aligns across 9 bases. Losses at the gene ends were 7 bases for V and 5 bases for J; bases not matched to a gene: 5. Germline loops: CDR1 WSHSY, CDR2 SAAADI. This CDR3 contains 13 residues. This chain's CDR3 is CASKLAGEETQYF. CDR3 DNA sequence: TGCGCCAGCAAACTAGCGGGCGAGGAGACCCAGTACTTC.

The chain joins TRBV5-1 to TRBJ2-2, with D possibly TRBD1 on 6 matching bases. CDR1 and CDR2 from the germline V gene are SGHRS and YFSETQ. The CDR3 has 15 amino acids. The V gene lost 4 bases and the J gene lost 2 bases, with 12 bases spanning the gap. CDR3 sequence (DNA): TGCGCCAGCAGCCCGGGACATGAAAACACCGGGGAGCTGTTTTTT. It codes for CASSPGHENTGELFF.

This clone came up a few times. J is TRBJ2-7 and V is TRBV15; D is perhaps TRBD1 (5 bases). CDR1 and CDR2 from the germline V gene are LNHNV and YYDKDF (reference sequence). There are 17 residues in the CDR3. Trimming left V 0 bases short and J 0 bases short, with 15 bases between. The CDR3 spells CATSRDLRTQTSYEQYF. The CDR3 coding sequence is TGTGCCACCAGCAGAGATTTGAGGACACAAACCTCCTACGAGCAGTACTTC.

This chain connects TRBV7-6 to TRBJ1-6; no clear D. Trimming took off 5 bases at V and 9 bases at J, with 14 bases between the two ends. The CDR3 is 14 amino acids. In germline, CDR1 is SGHVS, CDR2 FNYEAQ. CDR3 DNA sequence: TGTGCCAGCAGCCCCGCCCAGGAAGGTTCACCCCTCCACTTT. It specifies CASSPAQEGSPLHF. Supplemented by reference TRBV7-6 and TRBJ1-6, the full variable domain reads GAGVSQSPRYKVTKRGQDVALRCDPISGHVSLYWYRQALGQGPEFLTYFNYEAQQDKSGLPNDRFSAERPEGSISTLTIQRTEQRDSAMYRCASSPAQEGSPLHFGNGTRLTVT.

This chain joins TRBV5-4 and TRBJ2-2, with 11 bases lining up with TRBD2. The J segment lost 6 bases and the V segment lost 1 base, leaving 5 bases of the junction unmatched. Germline V lookup: CDR1 SGHNT, CDR2 YYREEE (reference sequence). This CDR3 region has 16 residues. CDR3 residues: CASSLSSGRPAGELFF. The CDR3 DNA sequence: TGTGCCAGCAGCTTGTCTAGCGGGAGGCCCGCCGGGGAGCTGTTTTTT.

This chain connects TRBV27 to TRBJ2-1, with a tentative D call TRBD1 (6 bases). The CDR3 length is 12 residues. Germline V gives CDR1 MNHEY, CDR2 SMNVEV (reference sequence). Between the trimmed V and J ends, which lost 6 bases and 9 bases, there was a span of 12 bases. The CDR3 protein is CASRRTVGEQFF. The CDR3 DNA reads TGTGCCAGCAGAAGGACAGTGGGTGAGCAGTTCTTC.

J is TRBJ2-5 and V is TRBV4-1; 10 bases are shared with TRBD2. The CDR3 length is 17 residues. Germline values: CDR1 MGHRA, CDR2 YSYEKL. J was trimmed by 7 bases and V by 0 bases; bases with no gene match: 11. Here the CDR3 DNA reads TGCGCCAGCAGCCAAGATCCGGCTAGCGGGAGCAGTGGGACCCAGTACTTC. Its protein is CASSQDPASGSSGTQYF.

The chain carries TRBV29-1 and TRBJ1-2; D ambiguous. The ends were cut back, 5 bases at V and 4 bases at J, with 17 bases in the middle. The CDR3 extends over 14 amino acids. CDR1 is SQVTM and CDR2 is ANQGSEA in the germline V gene. The CDR3 region is CSVQPDGGGYGYTF. The DNA of the CDR3 is TGCAGCGTTCAACCGGACGGAGGTGGCTATGGCTACACCTTC.

This sequence joins TRBV6-5 and TRBJ2-5; 12 bases line up with TRBD1. CDR3 length equals 15 residues. Per the germline V gene, CDR1 is MNHEY and CDR2 is SVGAGI. After removal of 6 bases from V and 5 bases from J, the junction contained 7 bases not matched to a gene. Written as DNA, the CDR3 is TGTGCCAGCAGGGGGGGACAGGGGGCTCGGGAGACCCAGTACTTC. Amino acids: CASRGGQGARETQYF.

The V and J genes are TRBV6-1 and TRBJ1-2; D call uncertain. V was cut by 7 bases and J by 3 bases, with 15 bases left in between. Looked up from germline, CDR1 is MNHNS and CDR2 is SASEGT. CDR3 length: 14 residues. CDR3 coding DNA: TGTGCCAGCATTCTGACAAACGATTACTATGGCTACACCTTC. Residues: CASILTNDYYGYTF.